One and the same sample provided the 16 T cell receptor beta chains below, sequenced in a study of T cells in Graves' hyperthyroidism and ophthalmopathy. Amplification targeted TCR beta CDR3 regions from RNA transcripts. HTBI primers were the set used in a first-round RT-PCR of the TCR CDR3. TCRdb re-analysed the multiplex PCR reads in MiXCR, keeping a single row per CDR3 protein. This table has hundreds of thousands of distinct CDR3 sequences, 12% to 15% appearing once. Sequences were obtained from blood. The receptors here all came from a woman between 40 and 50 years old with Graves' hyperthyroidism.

CDR3 bases: TGCAGTGCTAACTTAGCGGGGAACACAGATACGCAGTATTTT. It yields the protein CSANLAGNTDTQYF. The V and J genes are TRBV20-1 and TRBJ2-3; 8 bases are a match to TRBD2. V was pared by 4 bases and J by 2 bases, with 5 bases of the junction left unmatched. CDR1 is DFQATT and CDR2 is SNEGSKA in the germline V gene (reference sequence). The CDR3 length is 14 residues.

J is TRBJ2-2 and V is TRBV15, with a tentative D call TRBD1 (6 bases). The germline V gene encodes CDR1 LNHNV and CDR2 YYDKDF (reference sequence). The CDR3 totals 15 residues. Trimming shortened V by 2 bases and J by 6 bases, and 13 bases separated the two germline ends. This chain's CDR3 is CATSRRTAQSGELFF. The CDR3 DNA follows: TGTGCCACCAGCAGAAGGACAGCCCAATCCGGGGAGCTGTTTTTT. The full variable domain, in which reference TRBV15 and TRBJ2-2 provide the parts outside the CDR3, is DAMVIQNPRYQVTQFGKPVTLSCSQTLNHNVMYWYQQKSSQAPKLLFHYYDKDFNNEADTPDNFQSRRPNTSFCFLDIRSPGLGDTAMYLCATSRRTAQSGELFFGEGSRLTVL.

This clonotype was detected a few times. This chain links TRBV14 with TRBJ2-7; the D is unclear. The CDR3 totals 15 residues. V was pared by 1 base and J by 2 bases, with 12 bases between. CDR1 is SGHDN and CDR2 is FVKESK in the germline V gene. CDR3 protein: CASSQGEGRTYEQYF. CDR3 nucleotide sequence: TGTGCCAGCAGCCAAGGCGAAGGTCGGACCTACGAGCAGTACTTC.

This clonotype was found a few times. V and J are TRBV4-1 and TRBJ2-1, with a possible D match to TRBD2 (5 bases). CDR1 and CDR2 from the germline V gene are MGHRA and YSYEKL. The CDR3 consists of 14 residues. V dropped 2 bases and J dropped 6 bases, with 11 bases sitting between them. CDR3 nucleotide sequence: TGCGCCAGCAGCCAAAACGAGGGCCGCAATGAGCAGTTCTTC. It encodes CASSQNEGRNEQFF.

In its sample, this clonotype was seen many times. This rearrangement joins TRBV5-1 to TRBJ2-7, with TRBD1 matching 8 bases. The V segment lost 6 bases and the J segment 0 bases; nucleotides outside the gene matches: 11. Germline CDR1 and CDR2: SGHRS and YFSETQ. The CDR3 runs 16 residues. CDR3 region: CASNPRTGLFSYEQYF. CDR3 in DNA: TGCGCCAGCAACCCGAGGACAGGGCTCTTCTCCTACGAGCAGTACTTC.

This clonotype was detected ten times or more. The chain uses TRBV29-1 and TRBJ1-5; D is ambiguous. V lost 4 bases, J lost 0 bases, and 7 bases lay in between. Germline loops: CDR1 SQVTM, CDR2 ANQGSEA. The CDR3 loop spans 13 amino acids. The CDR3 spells CSVGSNSNQPQHF. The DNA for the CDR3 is TGCAGCGTTGGGTCAAATAGCAATCAGCCCCAGCATTTT.

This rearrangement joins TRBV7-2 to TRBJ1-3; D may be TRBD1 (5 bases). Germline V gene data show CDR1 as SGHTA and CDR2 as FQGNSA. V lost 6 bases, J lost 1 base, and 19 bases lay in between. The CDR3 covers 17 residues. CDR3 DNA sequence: TGTGCCAGCAGTAGTACCGGGGGAAGGTTGTCTGGAAACACCATATATTTT. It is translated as CASSSTGGRLSGNTIYF.

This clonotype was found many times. The CDR3 loop reads CSAGVGGNYGYTF. In DNA, the CDR3 is TGCAGCGCCGGGGTCGGGGGGAACTATGGCTACACCTTC. The V call is TRBV29-1, the J call TRBJ1-2, with D maybe TRBD1 (5 bases). This CDR3 has 13 amino acids. Looked up from germline, CDR1 is SQVTM and CDR2 is ANQGSEA. V lost 7 bases, J lost 2 bases, and 14 bases lay in between.

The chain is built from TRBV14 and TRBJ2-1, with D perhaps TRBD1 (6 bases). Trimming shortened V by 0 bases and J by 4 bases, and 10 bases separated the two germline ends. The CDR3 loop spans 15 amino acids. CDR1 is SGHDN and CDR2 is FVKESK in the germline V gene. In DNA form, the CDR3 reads TGTGCCAGCAGCCAAGAGGGGGCGGGTTACAATGAGCAGTTCTTC. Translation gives CASSQEGAGYNEQFF.

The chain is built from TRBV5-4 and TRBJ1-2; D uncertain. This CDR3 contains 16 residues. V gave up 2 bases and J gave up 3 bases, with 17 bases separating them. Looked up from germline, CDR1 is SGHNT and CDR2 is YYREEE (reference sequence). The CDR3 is CASSFPGVTLDYGYTF. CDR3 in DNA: TGTGCCAGCAGCTTCCCGGGAGTGACACTTGACTATGGCTACACCTTC.

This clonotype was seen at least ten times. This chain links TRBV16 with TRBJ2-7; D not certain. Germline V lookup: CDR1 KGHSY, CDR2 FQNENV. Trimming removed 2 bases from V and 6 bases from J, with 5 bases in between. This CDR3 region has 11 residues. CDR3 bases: TGTGCCAGCAGCCAAAAGAGCGAGCAGTACTTC. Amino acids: CASSQKSEQYF.

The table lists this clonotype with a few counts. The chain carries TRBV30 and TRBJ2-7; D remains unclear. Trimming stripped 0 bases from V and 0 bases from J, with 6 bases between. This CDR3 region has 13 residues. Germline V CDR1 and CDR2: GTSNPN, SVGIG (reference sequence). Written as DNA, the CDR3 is TGTGCCTGGAGTGTAGGGCTCTCCTACGAGCAGTACTTC. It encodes CAWSVGLSYEQYF.

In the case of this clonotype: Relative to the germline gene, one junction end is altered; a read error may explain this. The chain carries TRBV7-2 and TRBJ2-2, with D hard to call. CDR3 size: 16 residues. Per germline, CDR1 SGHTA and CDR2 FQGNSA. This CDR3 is CASSLGPPVNTRELFF. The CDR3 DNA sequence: TGTGCCAGCAGCTTAGGTCCGCCTGTTAACACCAGGGAGCTGTTTTTT.

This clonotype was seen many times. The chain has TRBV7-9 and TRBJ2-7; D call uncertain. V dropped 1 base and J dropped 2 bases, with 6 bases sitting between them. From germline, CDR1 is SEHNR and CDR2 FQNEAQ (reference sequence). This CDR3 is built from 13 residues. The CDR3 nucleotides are TGTGCCAGCAGCTTAGACATCACCTACGAGCAGTACTTC. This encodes CASSLDITYEQYF. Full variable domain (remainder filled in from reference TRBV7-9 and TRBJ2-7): DTGVSQNPRHKITKRGQNVTFRCDPISEHNRLYWYRQTLGQGPEFLTYFQNEAQLEKSRLLSDRFSAERPKGSFSTLEIQRTEQGDSAMYLCASSLDITYEQYFGPGTRLTVT.

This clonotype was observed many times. In nucleotides, the CDR3 is TGTGCCTGGAGCCATGAGGGGGGTTCGATGGAGGGCTACACCTTC. The encoded protein is CAWSHEGGSMEGYTF. V is TRBV30 and J is TRBJ1-2, with a weak D call TRBD1 (6 bases). Trimming removed 3 bases from V and 8 bases from J, with 22 bases in between. CDR1 GTSNPN and CDR2 SVGIG come from the germline V gene (reference sequence). The length of the CDR3 is 15 residues.

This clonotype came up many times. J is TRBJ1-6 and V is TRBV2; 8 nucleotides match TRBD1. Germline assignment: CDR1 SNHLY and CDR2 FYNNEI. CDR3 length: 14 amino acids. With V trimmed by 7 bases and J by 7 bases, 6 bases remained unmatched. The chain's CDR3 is CASTPTGVNSPLHF. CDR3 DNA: TGTGCCAGCACTCCGACAGGGGTGAATTCACCCCTCCACTTT.